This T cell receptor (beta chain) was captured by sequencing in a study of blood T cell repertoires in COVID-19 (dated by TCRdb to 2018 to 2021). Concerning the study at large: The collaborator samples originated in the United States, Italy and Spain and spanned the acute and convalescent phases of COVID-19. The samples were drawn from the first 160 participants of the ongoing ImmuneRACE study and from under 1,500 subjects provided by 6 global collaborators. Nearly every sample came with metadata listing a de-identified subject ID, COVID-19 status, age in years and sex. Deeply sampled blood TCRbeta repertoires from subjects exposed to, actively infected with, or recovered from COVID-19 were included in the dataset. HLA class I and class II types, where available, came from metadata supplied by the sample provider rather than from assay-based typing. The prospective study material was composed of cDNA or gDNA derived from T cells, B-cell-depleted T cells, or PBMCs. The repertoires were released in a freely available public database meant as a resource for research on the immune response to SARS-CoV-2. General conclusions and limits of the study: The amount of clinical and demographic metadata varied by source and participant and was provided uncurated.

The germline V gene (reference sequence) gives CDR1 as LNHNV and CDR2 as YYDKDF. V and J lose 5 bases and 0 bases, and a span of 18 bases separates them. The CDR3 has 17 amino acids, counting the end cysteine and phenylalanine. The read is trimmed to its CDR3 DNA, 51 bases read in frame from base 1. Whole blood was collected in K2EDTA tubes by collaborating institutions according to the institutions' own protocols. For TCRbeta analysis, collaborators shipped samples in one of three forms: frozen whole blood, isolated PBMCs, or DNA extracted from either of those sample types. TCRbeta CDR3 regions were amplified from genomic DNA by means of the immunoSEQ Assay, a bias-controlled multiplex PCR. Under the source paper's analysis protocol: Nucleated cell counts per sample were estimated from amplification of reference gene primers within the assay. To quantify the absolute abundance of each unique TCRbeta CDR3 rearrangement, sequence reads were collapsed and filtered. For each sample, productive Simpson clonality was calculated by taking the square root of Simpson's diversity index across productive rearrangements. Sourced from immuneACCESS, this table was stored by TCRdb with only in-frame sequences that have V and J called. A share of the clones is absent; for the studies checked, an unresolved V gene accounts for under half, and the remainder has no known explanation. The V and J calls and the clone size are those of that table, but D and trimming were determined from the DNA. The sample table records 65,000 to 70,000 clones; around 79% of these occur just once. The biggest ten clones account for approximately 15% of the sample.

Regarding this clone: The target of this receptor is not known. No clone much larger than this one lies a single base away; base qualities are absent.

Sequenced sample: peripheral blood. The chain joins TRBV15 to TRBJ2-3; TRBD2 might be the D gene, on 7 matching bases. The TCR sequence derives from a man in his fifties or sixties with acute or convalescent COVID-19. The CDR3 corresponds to CATSALGAGVSTDTQYF. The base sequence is TGTGCCACCAGCGCACTGGGGGCGGGGGTGAGCACAGATACGCAGTATTTT.